This TCR beta chain emerged from a study of blood T cell repertoires in COVID-19. This table comes from immunoSEQ multiplex PCR, and its TCRdb copy is limited to in-frame clones, with some not included. The table includes 97,000 or so clones, 87% detected once. This clone was detected a few times. The clonotype comes from a woman between 45 and 60 years old with COVID-19, enrolled during active disease. Sequences were obtained from peripheral blood.

The CDR3 is CASSLAGARNTEAFF. The CDR3 region has the DNA TGCGCCAGCAGCTTGGCAGGCGCTCGGAACACTGAAGCTTTCTTT. The V call is TRBV5-1, the J call TRBJ1-1; D unclear. V lost 0 bases and J 1 base, leaving 10 bases between the germline ends. Per the germline V gene, CDR1 is SGHRS and CDR2 is YFSETQ. The CDR3 loop spans 15 amino acids.